The present TCR beta chain was sequenced within a study of control samples from healthy donors and cancer patients (dated by TCRdb to about 2020). About this clone: The target of this receptor is not known. No per-base quality is available; no much larger clone lies one base away.

Trimming removed 4 bases from V and 0 bases from J, leaving 10 bases between the germline ends. CDR3 length: 15 amino acids, cysteine to phenylalanine. Kept here is only the CDR3 DNA, which spans 45 bases and is read in frame from base 1. Based on the germline V gene (reference sequence), the CDR1 and CDR2 sequences are LGHDT and YNNKEL. Receptor libraries were prepared by the immunoSEQ multiplex PCR assay. The clones in this table, taken by TCRdb from immuneACCESS, are in-frame only. Not every clone is retained; where verified, under half of the shortfall comes from an unresolved V gene, and the cause of the rest is unknown. In all, the sample holds about 79,000 clones, and 93% of those were seen once. The biggest ten clones account for over 0.95% of the sample.

This TCR was recovered from a woman aged 40 to 50 with lung cancer. The rearrangement combines TRBV3-1 (or the pseudogene TRBV3-2) with TRBJ2-1, with an unclear D gene assignment. The sequencing sample was made of PBMCs. The DNA sequence is TGTGCCAGCAGCCCACAAAAGAGCTCCTACAATGAGCAGTTCTTC. It codes for CASSPQKSSYNEQFF.